Sequencing of this TCR beta chain was carried out in a study of blood T cell repertoires in COVID-19. V lost 1 base and J lost 5, with 23 bases in between. CDR1 and CDR2 (germline): SGHAT, FQNNGV. The CDR3 runs 19 residues. Profiled with immunoSEQ multiplex PCR; TCRdb holds only in-frame clones, not every one. The repertoire holds approximately 79,000 clones, with 65% to 90% as singletons. The chain carries TRBV11-2 and TRBJ2-2; D may be TRBD1 (6 bases). The receptor was isolated from a woman in her fifties or sixties with acute or convalescent COVID-19. What was sequenced was peripheral blood. The CDR3 region has the DNA TGTGCCAGCAGCTTAGCTATAGTGGGGCGGGCAGGGGTTACCGGGGAGCTGTTTTTT. Amino acid sequence: CASSLAIVGRAGVTGELFF.